The 7 T cell receptor beta chains below all came from one sample that was sequenced in a study of blood T cell repertoires in COVID-19. Profiling relied on immunoSEQ multiplex PCR, and the TCRdb table lists in-frame clones only, not all of them. The sample records fewer than 500,000 clones, around 87% being singletons. Sequenced material: PBMCs or T cells enriched from blood (not recorded which). The receptors shown here come from a man aged 25-45 years who had recovered from COVID-19.

The chain is built from TRBV5-1 and TRBJ2-7; D is possibly TRBD2 (6 bases). CDR1 and CDR2 (germline): SGHRS, YFSETQ. CDR3 length: 14 residues. V was clipped by 0 bases and J by 6 bases, with 13 bases between them. The CDR3 DNA reads TGCGCCAGCAGCTTGGAGGAGGGAATTTCCGAGCAGTACTTC. Protein sequence: CASSLEEGISEQYF.

V is TRBV13 and J is TRBJ1-1; no clear D. The CDR3 is 13 amino acids. Germline assignment: CDR1 PRHDT and CDR2 FYEKMQ (reference sequence). The V end lost 0 bases, the J end lost 5 bases, and 7 bases lay between the germline ends. The CDR3 bases are TGTGCCAGCAGCTTAGGGACAAGGACTGAAGCTTTCTTT. Translated: CASSLGTRTEAFF.

CDR3 DNA sequence: TGTGCCAGCTCGGGGCAGGGGACCTCAAGGGGCAATGAGCAGTTCTTC. As protein: CASSGQGTSRGNEQFF. This chain joins TRBV18 and TRBJ2-1; D perhaps matches TRBD1 (6 bases). The V gene's germline CDR1 is KGHSH and CDR2 LQKENI. Trimming shortened V by 6 bases and J by 6 bases, and 21 bases separated the two germline ends. The CDR3 has 16 residues.

This chain joins TRBV6-5 and TRBJ1-1, with 8 bases matching TRBD1. The trim removed 6 bases at V and 1 base at J, leaving 1 base unmatched. The CDR3 contains 13 residues. Per germline, CDR1 MNHEY and CDR2 SVGAGI. Here the CDR3 DNA reads TGTGCCAGCAGCGGACAGGGGAACACTGAAGCTTTCTTT. It specifies CASSGQGNTEAFF.

This sequence joins TRBV6-4 and TRBJ1-1; TRBD1 matches 8 bases. Germline-derived CDR1 and CDR2 are MRHNA and SNTAGT. Trimming cost V 5 bases and J 4 bases; bases outside gene matches: 3. The CDR3 has 13 residues. The CDR3 sequence: CASSSGQGTEAFF. For the CDR3, the DNA is TGTGCCAGCAGTTCCGGACAGGGCACTGAAGCTTTCTTT.

V gene TRBV3-1 (or the pseudogene TRBV3-2) combines with J gene TRBJ2-3; D not resolved. V dropped 0 bases and J dropped 0 bases, with 10 bases sitting between them. Germline V lookup: CDR1 LGHDT, CDR2 YNNKEL (reference sequence). The CDR3 covers 16 residues. CDR3 sequence reads: CASSQDTFASTDTQYF. As DNA, the CDR3 is TGTGCCAGCAGCCAAGATACATTTGCTAGCACAGATACGCAGTATTTT.

The chain links TRBV9 to TRBJ2-1; possibly TRBD2 for D (5 bases). V lost 4 bases, J lost 8 bases, and 10 bases lay in between. CDR3 length equals 12 residues. Germline values: CDR1 SGDLS, CDR2 YYNGEE. Written as DNA, the CDR3 is TGTGCCAGCAGCCCTAGCCGTTATGAGCAGTTCTTC. Translating it yields CASSPSRYEQFF.